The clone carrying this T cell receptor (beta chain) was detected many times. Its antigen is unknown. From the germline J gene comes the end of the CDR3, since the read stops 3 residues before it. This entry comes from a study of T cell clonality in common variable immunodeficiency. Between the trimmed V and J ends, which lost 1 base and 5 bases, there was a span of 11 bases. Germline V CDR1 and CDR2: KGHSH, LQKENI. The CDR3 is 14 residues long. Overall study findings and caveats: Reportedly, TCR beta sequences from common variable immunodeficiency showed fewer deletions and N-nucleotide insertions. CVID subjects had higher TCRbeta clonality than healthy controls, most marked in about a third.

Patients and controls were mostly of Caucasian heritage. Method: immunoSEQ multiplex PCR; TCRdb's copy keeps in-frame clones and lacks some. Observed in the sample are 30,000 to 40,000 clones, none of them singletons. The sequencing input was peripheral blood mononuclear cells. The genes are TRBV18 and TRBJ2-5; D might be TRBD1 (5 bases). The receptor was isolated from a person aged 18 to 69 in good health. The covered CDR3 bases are TGTGCCAGCTCACCACGAGCAGGGATGGAGACC. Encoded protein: CASSPRAGMET. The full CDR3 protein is CASSPRAGMETQYF.